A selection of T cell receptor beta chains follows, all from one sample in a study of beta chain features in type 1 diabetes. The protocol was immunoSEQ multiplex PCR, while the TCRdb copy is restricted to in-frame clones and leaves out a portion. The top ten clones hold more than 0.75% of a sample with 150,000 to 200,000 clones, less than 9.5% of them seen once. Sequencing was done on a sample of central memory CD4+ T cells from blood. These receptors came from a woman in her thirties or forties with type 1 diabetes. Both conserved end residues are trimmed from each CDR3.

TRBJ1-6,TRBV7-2,ASSTGTAEQPLH
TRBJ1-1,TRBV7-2,ASSPDRVNTEAF
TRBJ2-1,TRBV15,ATSRDRGTGGRNEQF
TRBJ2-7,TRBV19,ASSKPDRNLYEQY
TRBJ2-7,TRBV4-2,ASSQETSGRTAQY
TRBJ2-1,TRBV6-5,ASSAIPDSYNEQF
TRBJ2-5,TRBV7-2,ASSPNEGLKETQY
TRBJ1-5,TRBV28,ASQTGNQPQH
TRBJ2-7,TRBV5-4,ASSSGTSGSLN
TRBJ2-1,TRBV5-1,ASNQRDSYNEQF
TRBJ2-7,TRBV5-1,ASSSSGTGSYEQY
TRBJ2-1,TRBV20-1,SGQSHNEQF
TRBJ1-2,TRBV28,ASSLQGRAGYT
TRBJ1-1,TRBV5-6,ASSLQMNTEAF
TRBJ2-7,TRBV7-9,ASSLTTTTYEQY
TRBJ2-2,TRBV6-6,ASSYVRGGTGELF
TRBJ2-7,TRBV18,ASSPWTGDYEQY
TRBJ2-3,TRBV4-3,ASSQERTRPDTQY
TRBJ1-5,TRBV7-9,ASSRGTGGQPQH
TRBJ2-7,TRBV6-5,ASSKGAGLSYEQY
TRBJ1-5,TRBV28,ASRGQGAARNQPQH
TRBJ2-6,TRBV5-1,ASSLTGDSGANVLT
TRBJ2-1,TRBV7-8,ASSLWVGIPYNEQF
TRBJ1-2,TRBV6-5,ASSGEGDGYT
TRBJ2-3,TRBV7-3,ASSPGTISDTQY
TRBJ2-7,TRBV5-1,ASSDRDTLTEQY
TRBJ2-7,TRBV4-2,ASSRGLAGLTYEQY
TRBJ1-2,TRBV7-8,ASSLSAGNGYT
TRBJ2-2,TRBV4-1,ASSQRTDYTGELF
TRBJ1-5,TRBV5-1,ASSVGDSNQPQH
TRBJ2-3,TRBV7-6,ASSFLRQPTDTQY
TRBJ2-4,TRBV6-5,ASRVGQQAKNIQY
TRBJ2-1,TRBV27,ASSLTSGGTRNEQF
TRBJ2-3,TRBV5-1,ASSPGQRTDTQY
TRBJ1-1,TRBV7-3,ASSSRPPGQSMNTEAF
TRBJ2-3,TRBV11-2,ASSVIHTDTQY
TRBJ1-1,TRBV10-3,AISDPRVGNTEAF